Below are 31 T cell receptor beta chains sequenced from a single sample in a study of spatial heterogeneity in lung cancer. Study outcomes and limitations: Tumor mutation count correlated with how many alpha and beta TCRs expanded intratumorally.

TCRdb fed the 5' RACE reads into MiXCR, producing one record per CDR3 protein. The sample has nearly 25,000 distinct CDR3 sequences, approximately 9% seen once. Time point reported: sample taken at primary tumor resection. These TCRs are of unknown antigen specificity. The sequencing here drew on lung tumor tissue, taken at surgery. The receptors stem from a male donor with early-stage non-small cell lung cancer.

The chain carries TRBV7-2 and TRBJ2-7; TRBD2 matches at 7 bases. CDR3 length: 15 residues. Germline CDR1 reads SGHTA; CDR2 reads FQGNSA. J was trimmed by 5 bases and V by 1 base; bases with no gene match: 8. CDR3 nucleotides: TGTGCCAGCAGCTTAGAGGGCGGGAGCCTCAACGAGCAGTACTTC. Its protein is CASSLEGGSLNEQYF.

This clonotype was recorded at least ten times. This chain joins TRBV28 and TRBJ2-7; no firm D call. Trimming shortened V by 3 bases and J by 7 bases, and 13 bases separated the two germline ends. CDR3 length: 13 residues. Germline values: CDR1 MDHEN, CDR2 SYDVKM. The CDR3 bases are TGTGCCAGCAGTTTGCCCCCTACGGTGGAGCAGTACTTC. Translation gives CASSLPPTVEQYF. The full variable domain, its missing parts supplied by reference TRBV28 and TRBJ2-7, is DVKVTQSSRYLVKRTGEKVFLECVQDMDHENMFWYRQDPGLGLRLIYFSYDVKMKEKGDIPEGYSVSREKKERFSLILESASTNQTSMYLCASSLPPTVEQYFGPGTRLTVT.

This clonotype was seen at least ten times. The chain couples TRBV2 to TRBJ2-5; D call uncertain. This CDR3 comprises 12 residues. V lost 5 bases to trimming and J lost 5 bases, with 9 bases between them. Germline CDR1 is SNHLY and CDR2 is FYNNEI. The CDR3 region is CASSFIEETQYF. In DNA form, the CDR3 reads TGTGCCAGCAGTTTCATAGAGGAGACCCAGTACTTC.

CDR3 bases: TGTGCCAGCAGCGTGACCCAGGCTGCGGGAGCCGAGCAGTACTTC. Protein sequence: CASSVTQAAGAEQYF. V is TRBV9 and J is TRBJ2-7, with TRBD2 matching 7 bases. Germline CDR1 reads SGDLS; CDR2 reads YYNGEE. The J segment lost 6 bases and the V segment lost 2 bases, leaving 11 bases of the junction unmatched. This CDR3 has 15 amino acids.

The rearrangement links TRBV29-1 to TRBJ2-1, with 11 positions matching TRBD2. Trimming took 4 bases from V and 3 from J; bases not matched to a gene: 5. This CDR3 is 15 amino acids long. Germline CDR1 is SQVTM and CDR2 is ANQGSEA. CDR3 loop: CSVAGGTSGYNEQFF. For the CDR3, the DNA is TGCAGCGTTGCTGGGGGGACTAGCGGCTACAATGAGCAGTTCTTC.

This clonotype was counted only a few times. The rearrangement links TRBV7-9 to TRBJ1-2; maybe TRBD1 (6 bases). In germline, CDR1 is SEHNR, CDR2 FQNEAQ (reference sequence). V was cut by 4 bases and J by 2 bases, with 11 bases left in between. The CDR3 covers 14 residues. In DNA form, the CDR3 reads TGTGCCAGCAGCTCTGGGGGACAAAACTATGGCTACACCTTC. Its protein product is CASSSGGQNYGYTF. Based on the CDR3 plus reference TRBV7-9 and TRBJ1-2, the full variable domain is DTGVSQNPRHKITKRGQNVTFRCDPISEHNRLYWYRQTLGQGPEFLTYFQNEAQLEKSRLLSDRFSAERPKGSFSTLEIQRTEQGDSAMYLCASSSGGQNYGYTFGSGTRLTVV.

This clonotype was seen more than once but under ten times. This chain uses TRBV30 with TRBJ1-1; D not resolved. Germline values: CDR1 GTSNPN, CDR2 SVGIG (reference sequence). Trimming stripped 2 bases from V and 8 bases from J, with 9 bases between. The CDR3 loop spans 11 amino acids. In DNA, the CDR3 is TGTGCCTGGAGTTCGTTGGGCGAAGCTTTCTTT. Encoded protein: CAWSSLGEAFF.

This clonotype was seen repeatedly, ten times or more. The chain has TRBV4-2 and TRBJ2-3; tentatively, D is TRBD1 or TRBD2 (5 bases each). From germline, CDR1 is LGHNA and CDR2 YNFKEQ. This CDR3 spans 11 amino acids. V lost 4 bases and J lost 11, with 10 bases in between. The CDR3 sequence: CASSPGTLQYF. CDR3 bases: TGTGCCAGCAGCCCTGGGACCTTGCAGTATTTT.

This clonotype was recorded at least ten times. This rearrangement joins TRBV5-6 to TRBJ2-7; D gene unclear. There are 15 residues in the CDR3. The ends were cut back, 1 base at V and 1 base at J, with 12 bases in the middle. Germline assignment: CDR1 SGHDT and CDR2 YYEEEE. CDR3 bases: TGTGCCAGCAGCTTGCCTGGCCCCCAGTCCTACGAGCAGTACTTC. It specifies CASSLPGPQSYEQYF.

There are a few counts of this clonotype. J is TRBJ1-2 and V is TRBV5-1; 7 bases are shared with TRBD1. The germline V gene has CDR1 SGHRS and CDR2 YFSETQ. Trimming at V came to 3 bases and at J to 8 bases, leaving 7 bases not matched to a gene. The CDR3 contains 13 residues. The CDR3 bases are TGCGCCAGCAGCTGGGCGACAGGGTCCGGCTACACCTTC. This codes for CASSWATGSGYTF.

This clonotype was recorded many times. This sequence joins TRBV5-1 and TRBJ2-7, with D hard to call. From germline, CDR1 is SGHRS and CDR2 YFSETQ. V lost 4 bases, J lost 0 bases, and 2 bases lay in between. The CDR3 contains 11 residues. The CDR3 DNA sequence: TGCGCCAGCAGCCCCTCCTACGAGCAGTACTTC. Encoded protein: CASSPSYEQYF. Full variable domain (rest looked up from reference TRBV5-1 and TRBJ2-7): KAGVTQTPRYLIKTRGQQVTLSCSPISGHRSVSWYQQTPGQGLQFLFEYFSETQRNKGNFPGRFSGRQFSNSRSEMNVSTLELGDSALYLCASSPSYEQYFGPGTRLTVT.

The table lists this clonotype with a few counts. The chain recombines TRBV10-3 with TRBJ2-7, with a possible D match to TRBD1 (5 bases). The CDR3 loop spans 12 amino acids. Germline V gene sequence: CDR1 ENHRY, CDR2 SYGVKD. V was clipped by 10 bases and J by 5 bases, with 15 bases between them. The CDR3 sequence: CATLSGINEQYF. The CDR3 nucleotides read TGTGCCACCCTATCAGGGATCAACGAGCAGTACTTC.

This clonotype has a count of ten or more. The chain employs TRBV29-1 and TRBJ1-2; 8 bases align to TRBD1. V gave up 7 bases and J gave up 7 bases; unmatched junction bases: 20. The germline gives CDR1 SQVTM, CDR2 ANQGSEA. The CDR3 is 16 amino acids. The chain's CDR3 is CSAVTNQGARAGGYTF. CDR3 nucleotide sequence: TGCAGCGCAGTTACTAACCAGGGGGCGCGGGCTGGTGGCTACACCTTC.

In its sample, this clonotype was seen a few times. The chain has TRBV10-1 and TRBJ2-3, with D perhaps TRBD2 (7 bases). Trimming removed 0 bases from V and 5 bases from J, with 15 bases in between. Germline CDR1 WNHNN, CDR2 SYGVQD (reference sequence). The CDR3 spans 16 residues. The chain's CDR3 is CASSESTAGAGDTQYF. CDR3 in DNA: TGCGCCAGCAGTGAGTCAACGGCGGGGGCGGGAGATACGCAGTATTTT.

This clonotype was picked up many times. J is TRBJ2-7 and V is TRBV20-1; D might be TRBD1 (6 bases). Trimming pared 3 bases from V and 3 bases from J, leaving 12 bases between. This CDR3 is 13 amino acids long. The V gene's germline CDR1 is DFQATT and CDR2 SNEGSKA (reference sequence). The CDR3: CSARRGSYYEQYF. CDR3 nucleotides: TGCAGTGCTAGGAGGGGGAGTTACTACGAGCAGTACTTC.

This clonotype was detected ten times or more. In DNA, the CDR3 is TGCAGTGCGCTGAGGGTCAGGGGCACAGATACGCAGTATTTT. It encodes CSALRVRGTDTQYF. The chain couples TRBV20-1 to TRBJ2-3; D is perhaps TRBD1 or TRBD2 (5 bases each). CDR1 is DFQATT and CDR2 is SNEGSKA in the germline V gene (reference sequence). Trimming stripped 6 bases from V and 1 base from J, with 14 bases between. This CDR3 contains 14 residues.

There are many counts of this clonotype. This CDR3 is CASSQGRGYEQYF. The CDR3 DNA reads TGTGCCAGCAGCCAGGGCAGGGGGTACGAGCAGTACTTC. The chain is built from TRBV3-1 and TRBJ2-7, with 7 bases lining up with TRBD1. After removal of 3 bases from V and 4 bases from J, the junction contained 3 bases not matched to a gene. This CDR3 comprises 13 residues. CDR1 is LGHDT and CDR2 is YNNKEL in the germline V gene (reference sequence).

This clonotype was seen repeatedly, ten times or more. V and J are TRBV28 and TRBJ1-4; 11 bases are a match to TRBD1. With 8 bases clipped from V and 7 bases from J, the junction kept 6 bases outside the gene matches. The germline CDR1 and CDR2 sequences are MDHEN and SYDVKM. This CDR3 spans 14 amino acids. In DNA, the CDR3 is TGTGCCAGCCGGACAGGGGGCGCTAGTGAAAAACTGTTTTTT. It codes for CASRTGGASEKLFF. Based on the CDR3 plus reference TRBV28 and TRBJ1-4, the full variable domain is DVKVTQSSRYLVKRTGEKVFLECVQDMDHENMFWYRQDPGLGLRLIYFSYDVKMKEKGDIPEGYSVSREKKERFSLILESASTNQTSMYLCASRTGGASEKLFFGSGTQLSVL.

This clonotype was detected a few times. This may be a read error, as it is one base from a much larger clone. Written as DNA, the CDR3 is TGCGCCAGCAGCTTGGGACAGACCCAGTACTTC. As protein: CASSLGQTQYF. The J gene is TRBJ2-5, the V gene TRBV5-1; D is unclear. This CDR3 comprises 11 residues. Per germline, CDR1 SGHRS and CDR2 YFSETQ. V lost 0 bases and J lost 6, with 3 bases in between.

This clonotype is labeled medium-sized. As DNA, the CDR3 is TGTGCCAGCAGCTTGGGTCGGGGGAGCTCCTACGAGCAGTACTTC. Translated: CASSLGRGSSYEQYF. The J gene is TRBJ2-7, the V gene TRBV5-5; TRBD2 is a possible D gene (6 bases). The ends were cut back, 0 bases at V and 0 bases at J, with 10 bases in the middle. There are 15 residues in the CDR3. Germline V gene sequence: CDR1 SGHKS, CDR2 YYEKEE (reference sequence).

This clonotype was counted many times. The chain employs TRBV7-9 and TRBJ2-7; tentatively, D is TRBD1 (6 bases). Germline-derived CDR1 and CDR2 are SEHNR and FQNEAQ (reference sequence). V gave up 2 bases and J gave up 7 bases, with 12 bases separating them. The CDR3 consists of 13 residues. CDR3 DNA sequence: TGTGCCAGCAGCTTACTACAGGGTCAAGAGCAGTACTTC. Translated, it gives CASSLLQGQEQYF.

This rearrangement joins TRBV6-5 to TRBJ2-5; maybe TRBD1 (6 bases). Trimming took off 0 bases at V and 1 base at J, with 9 bases between the two ends. CDR3 size: 15 residues. CDR1 and CDR2 (germline): MNHEY, SVGAGI. CDR3 in amino acids: CASSYSPTGQETQYF. For the CDR3, the DNA is TGTGCCAGCAGTTACTCCCCGACAGGCCAAGAGACCCAGTACTTC.

In this sample, this clonotype turned up many times. CDR3 loop: CASSLLSGANTDTQYF. The DNA for the CDR3 is TGTGCCAGCAGTCTTCTTAGCGGGGCGAACACAGATACGCAGTATTTT. This chain links TRBV28 with TRBJ2-3, with 8 bases lining up with TRBD2. The CDR3 is 16 amino acids. With V trimmed by 5 bases and J by 2 bases, 9 bases remained unmatched. Germline-derived CDR1 and CDR2 are MDHEN and SYDVKM.

The table lists this clonotype with many counts. This chain uses TRBV28 with TRBJ2-7; 8 bases are a match to TRBD1. The CDR3 is 14 amino acids. Germline V gene lookup returns CDR1 MDHEN and CDR2 SYDVKM. Losses at the gene ends were 7 bases for V and 3 bases for J; bases not matched to a gene: 8. In DNA, the CDR3 is TGTGCCAGCACCCCTACAGGGGGGTTCTACGAGCAGTACTTC. This translates into CASTPTGGFYEQYF.

Ten or more counts support this clonotype. This chain connects TRBV7-3 to TRBJ1-5; D uncertain. The CDR3 consists of 14 residues. Germline V lookup: CDR1 SGHTA, CDR2 FQGTGA. The V end lost 5 bases, the J end lost 5 bases, and 13 bases lay between the germline ends. DNA for the CDR3: TGTGCCAGCAGCCGACCCGGTGTGGATCAGCCCCAGCATTTT. Translated, it gives CASSRPGVDQPQHF. Full variable domain (rest looked up from reference TRBV7-3 and TRBJ1-5): GAGVSQTPSNKVTEKGKYVELRCDPISGHTALYWYRQSLGQGPEFLIYFQGTGAADDSGLPNDRFFAVRPEGSVSTLKIQRTERGDSAVYLCASSRPGVDQPQHFGDGTRLSIL.

This clonotype was counted a few times. The genes are TRBV20-1 and TRBJ2-7, with no clear D. Trimming took 6 bases from V and 4 from J, leaving 16 bases between them. Germline loops: CDR1 DFQATT, CDR2 SNEGSKA (reference sequence). The CDR3 is 13 amino acids. As DNA, the CDR3 is TGCAGTGCCAAATCCGATACTGTATACGAGCAGTACTTC. Encoded protein: CSAKSDTVYEQYF.

This clonotype appeared many times. The chain recombines TRBV9 with TRBJ2-3, with 12 bases lining up with TRBD2. Trimming at V came to 0 bases and at J to 4 bases, leaving 9 bases not matched to a gene. CDR3 length: 18 amino acids. Germline lookup yields CDR1 SGDLS and CDR2 YYNGEE. The CDR3 bases are TGTGCCAGCAGCGTAGCCCCCCTAGCGGGGGGGCGGGCAGATACGCAGTATTTT. Its protein is CASSVAPLAGGRADTQYF.

This clonotype has at least ten counts. V gene TRBV28 combines with J gene TRBJ1-6; D is perhaps TRBD1 (6 bases). Germline lookup yields CDR1 MDHEN and CDR2 SYDVKM. Trimming stripped 6 bases from V and 2 bases from J, with 8 bases between. The CDR3 runs to 14 residues. In nucleotides, the CDR3 is TGTGCCAGCAGAAGGACAGCCTATAATTCACCCCTCCACTTT. Translation gives CASRRTAYNSPLHF. The full variable domain, rest sourced from reference TRBV28 and TRBJ1-6, is DVKVTQSSRYLVKRTGEKVFLECVQDMDHENMFWYRQDPGLGLRLIYFSYDVKMKEKGDIPEGYSVSREKKERFSLILESASTNQTSMYLCASRRTAYNSPLHFGNGTRLTVT.

This clonotype was detected ten times or more. The genes are TRBV7-9 and TRBJ2-1; possible D gene TRBD2, 5 bases. CDR1 and CDR2 (germline): SEHNR, FQNEAQ (reference sequence). The CDR3 sequence is 14 residues long. Trimming took 4 bases from V and 8 from J, leaving 15 bases between them. CDR3 amino acids: CASSSWTGFDEQFF. The CDR3 region has the DNA TGTGCCAGCAGCTCCTGGACTGGATTTGATGAGCAGTTCTTC.

This chain joins TRBV6-2 or TRBV6-3 and TRBJ2-1; D is ambiguous. The V end lost 5 bases, the J end lost 5 bases, and 10 bases lay between the germline ends. Germline CDR1 is MNHEY and CDR2 is SVGEGT. The CDR3 has 13 amino acids. The CDR3 sequence is CASSPFGDNEQFF. CDR3 bases: TGTGCCAGCAGTCCATTTGGTGACAATGAGCAGTTCTTC.

This clonotype was found many times. The chain combines TRBV14 with TRBJ2-4, with TRBD1 matching over 10 bases. Germline V gene lookup returns CDR1 SGHDN and CDR2 FVKESK. This CDR3 spans 14 amino acids. V dropped 5 bases and J dropped 6; count of bases not matched to a gene: 4. As DNA, the CDR3 is TGTGCCAGCAGCTTCCGGGACAGGGGAAACATTCAGTACTTC. Translation: CASSFRDRGNIQYF.